This record concerns one TCR beta chain sequence. What it binds is not known. TCRdb keeps only in-frame clones here, not all; method: immunoSEQ multiplex PCR. The table has some 71,000 clones, roughly nine tenths seen once; the top ten hold approximately 15%. The data are from a study of OX40 agonist ivuxolimab in advanced cancers. Study context: It was ivuxolimab, an agonistic anti-OX40 (CD134) antibody, that patients were treated with.

Study observations and caveats: Dosing at 0.1 to 3.0 mg/kg was accompanied by clonal expansion of CD4+ and CD8+ blood T cells by week 6. The average count of expanded clones was higher among CD8+ T cells than among CD4+.

Germline-derived CDR1 and CDR2 are MNHNS and SASEGT. With V trimmed by 10 bases and J by 1 base, 9 bases remained unmatched. The CDR3 loop spans 15 amino acids. The receptor comes from an adult with an advanced solid tumor such as melanoma, head and neck, liver or kidney cancer. The specimen comprised CD4+ or CD8+ T cells sorted from blood, sampled in a trial of the OX40 agonist ivuxolimab. The chain couples TRBV6-1 to TRBJ2-2; 7 nucleotides align to TRBD1. CDR3 DNA sequence: TGTGCCACCACCCCCTGGACAGGGAACACCGGGGAGCTGTTTTTT. This gives the protein CATTPWTGNTGELFF.